Listed here are 32 T cell receptor beta chains from one sample, sequenced in a study of blood T cells in healthy people across ages. Sample-barcoded 5' priming and a J-beta primer mix drove a second PCR of about 6 to 11 cycles. TCRdb used MiXCR to reprocess the 5' RACE reads, holding one entry per CDR3 protein. This sample has more than 700,000 distinct CDR3 sequences; 46% occur once, and the top ten carry roughly 18%. The sample was blood. All receptors derive from an elderly man in good health.

This clonotype showed up many times. The gene calls are TRBV7-2 and TRBJ2-6; tentatively, D is TRBD1 (6 bases). Trimming removed 6 bases from V and 4 bases from J, with 13 bases in between. Germline V lookup: CDR1 SGHTA, CDR2 FQGNSA. The CDR3 sequence is 15 residues long. Written as DNA, the CDR3 is TGTGCCAGCAGGGCTAATCAGGGGGGGGCCAACGTCCTGACTTTC. Amino acid sequence: CASRANQGGANVLTF.

This clonotype showed up just a few times. This chain connects TRBV14 to TRBJ2-1; 7 bases are shared with TRBD1. V was clipped by 4 bases and J by 0 bases; unmatched bases: 15. The CDR3 loop spans 19 amino acids. CDR1 is SGHDN and CDR2 is FVKESK in the germline V gene. The CDR3 region has the DNA TGTGCCAGCAGCCGAAACAGCCGTCAGACAGGGAGCTCCTACAATGAGCAGTTCTTC. Its protein is CASSRNSRQTGSSYNEQFF. Full variable domain (rest looked up from reference TRBV14 and TRBJ2-1): EAGVTQFPSHSVIEKGQTVTLRCDPISGHDNLYWYRRVMGKEIKFLLHFVKESKQDESGMPNNRFLAERTGGTYSTLKVQPAELEDSGVYFCASSRNSRQTGSSYNEQFFGPGTRLTVL.

This clonotype was detected only a few times. As DNA, the CDR3 is TGTGCCAGCAGCCCCGACTTTTTTACGCAGTATTTT. Translated: CASSPDFFTQYF. This rearrangement joins TRBV11-2 to TRBJ2-3, with no clear D. Trimming left V 5 bases short and J 8 bases short, with 11 bases between. Germline lookup yields CDR1 SGHAT and CDR2 FQNNGV. The CDR3 has 12 amino acids.

V gene TRBV20-1 combines with J gene TRBJ1-5; tentatively, D is TRBD1 (6 bases). V lost 0 bases, J lost 6 bases, and 15 bases lay in between. The CDR3 totals 15 residues. The germline V gene encodes CDR1 DFQATT and CDR2 SNEGSKA (reference sequence). The CDR3 region is CSARDHRGAGQPQHF. The DNA for the CDR3 is TGCAGTGCTAGAGATCATCGGGGGGCCGGTCAGCCCCAGCATTTT.

The chain employs TRBV6-5 and TRBJ2-5, with 13 bases fitting TRBD2. The junction had 9 bases not matched to a gene; V was cut back by 4 bases and J by 4 bases. The CDR3 is 17 residues long. The V gene's germline CDR1 is MNHEY and CDR2 SVGAGI. The CDR3 sequence: CASSFRRTSGRGETQYF. In nucleotides, the CDR3 is TGTGCCAGCAGTTTCCGCCGGACTAGCGGGAGAGGAGAGACCCAGTACTTC.

The chain employs TRBV12-3 or TRBV12-4 and TRBJ2-4; TRBD2 aligns across 8 bases. Trimming at V came to 6 bases and at J to 8 bases, leaving 3 bases not matched to a gene. This CDR3 contains 12 residues. CDR3 loop: CASRRGVDIQYF. The DNA for the CDR3 is TGTGCCAGCAGGCGGGGGGTTGACATTCAGTACTTC.

V gene TRBV18 combines with J gene TRBJ2-3, with no clear D. The germline V and J ends were trimmed by 0 bases and 0 bases, with 10 bases remaining between them. CDR1 KGHSH and CDR2 LQKENI come from the germline V gene. This CDR3 spans 16 amino acids. CDR3 in amino acids: CASSPPTHSSTDTQYF. CDR3 sequence (DNA): TGTGCCAGCTCACCACCTACTCATTCTAGCACAGATACGCAGTATTTT.

V and J are TRBV7-2 and TRBJ2-7, with 9 bases aligning to TRBD2. The end of the DNA aligns better with TRBJ2-5, so the J call may be wrong. Germline V lookup: CDR1 SGHTA, CDR2 FQGNSA. The CDR3 extends over 16 amino acids. CDR3 residues: CASSLQSTSGGRTQYF. In nucleotides, the CDR3 is TGTGCCAGCAGCTTGCAGTCGACTAGCGGCGGCAGGACCCAGTACTTC.

The rearrangement uses TRBV18 and TRBJ2-2, with D possibly matching TRBD2 (6 bases). Deletions cut 3 bases from V and 3 bases from J, with 14 bases between. CDR1 and CDR2 from the germline V gene are KGHSH and LQKENI. This CDR3 is built from 16 residues. The CDR3 nucleotides are TGTGCCAGCTCACCCCTTGGGGGGTCCGACACCGGGGAGCTGTTTTTT. Amino acid sequence: CASSPLGGSDTGELFF.

V is TRBV7-6 and J is TRBJ2-3, with 7 bases aligning to TRBD1. The CDR3 spans 13 residues. Germline CDR1 SGHVS, CDR2 FNYEAQ. V shed 0 bases and J 10 bases; nucleotides not matched to a gene: 4. For the CDR3, the DNA is TGTGCCAGCAGCTTAGCAGGGGGCCCTCCGCAGTATTTT. Its translation: CASSLAGGPPQYF.

This chain uses TRBV4-1 with TRBJ1-6; 8 nucleotides agree with TRBD1. The CDR3 runs to 16 residues. Trimming took 4 bases from V and 10 from J; bases not matched to a gene: 12. Germline V gene sequence: CDR1 MGHRA, CDR2 YSYEKL. CDR3 region: CASSLIGQGEGSPLHF. Written as DNA, the CDR3 is TGCGCCAGCAGCCTTATAGGACAGGGTGAAGGATCACCCCTCCACTTT.

This chain joins TRBV10-1 and TRBJ2-7; possible D gene TRBD1, 6 bases. The V end was cut by 5 bases, the J end by 7 bases, with 12 bases between. The CDR3 sequence is 12 residues long. CDR1 and CDR2 (germline): WNHNN, SYGVQD (reference sequence). The CDR3 reads CASSPGQTEQYF. The CDR3 coding sequence is TGCGCCAGCAGTCCGGGACAAACTGAGCAGTACTTC.

This chain connects TRBV10-3 to TRBJ1-4; D is unresolved. V lost 0 bases to trimming and J lost 5 bases, with 7 bases between them. The CDR3 is made up of 14 amino acids. Germline loops: CDR1 ENHRY, CDR2 SYGVKD. The DNA for the CDR3 is TGTGCCATCAGTGAGTCTGGAGCGAATGAAAAACTGTTTTTT. Translating gives CAISESGANEKLFF.

This clonotype was seen just once. The chain combines TRBV20-1 with TRBJ2-5; the D gene is possibly TRBD2 (5 bases). Germline values: CDR1 DFQATT, CDR2 SNEGSKA (reference sequence). CDR3 length: 15 residues. Trimming shortened V by 5 bases and J by 0 bases, and 16 bases separated the two germline ends. The CDR3: CSAPRAGRDQETQYF. The DNA for the CDR3 is TGCAGTGCTCCTCGGGCGGGCAGAGACCAAGAGACCCAGTACTTC.

This clonotype appeared a few times. The rearrangement links TRBV3-1 to TRBJ2-3; 11 bases match TRBD1. The V and J ends lost 3 bases and 4 bases, in that order; junction bases with no gene match: 6. The CDR3 has 16 residues. Per germline, CDR1 LGHDT and CDR2 YNNKEL (reference sequence). The DNA of the CDR3 is TGTGCCAGCAGCCATGAAGGACAGGGGGCTGCAGATACGCAGTATTTT. Translation: CASSHEGQGAADTQYF.

The rearrangement links TRBV6-5 to TRBJ1-1; D is undetermined. V lost 2 bases and J lost 1, with 11 bases in between. CDR3 length equals 15 residues. Germline V gene lookup returns CDR1 MNHEY and CDR2 SVGAGI. CDR3: CASSYAAFTNTEAFF. DNA for the CDR3: TGTGCCAGCAGTTACGCCGCCTTTACGAACACTGAAGCTTTCTTT.

This clonotype was seen only a few times. The chain couples TRBV10-3 to TRBJ2-7; tentative D call: TRBD1 (5 bases). The V gene lost 6 bases and the J gene lost 0 bases, with 12 bases spanning the gap. CDR1 is ENHRY, CDR2 SYGVKD, per germline. CDR3 length: 14 amino acids. CDR3 DNA sequence: TGTGCCATCAGCCAGACAGAGAGCTCCTACGAGCAGTACTTC. It codes for CAISQTESSYEQYF.

The rearrangement joins TRBV5-1 to TRBJ2-2; TRBD2 might be the D (5 bases). Trimming took 0 bases from V and 3 from J, leaving 12 bases between them. The CDR3 loop spans 16 amino acids. Germline CDR1 and CDR2: SGHRS and YFSETQ. For the CDR3, the DNA is TGCGCCAGCAGCTTGGGACTAAACGTGGACACCGGGGAGCTGTTTTTT. Protein: CASSLGLNVDTGELFF.

This sequence joins TRBV7-2 and TRBJ2-1; D tentatively reads TRBD1 or TRBD2 (5 bases each). Germline V lookup: CDR1 SGHTA, CDR2 FQGNSA. V was pared by 2 bases and J by 0 bases, with 8 bases between. This CDR3 region has 15 residues. The CDR3 here is CASSLRDPSYNEQFF. CDR3 in DNA: TGTGCCAGCAGCTTAAGGGACCCCTCCTACAATGAGCAGTTCTTC.

With regard to this clonotype: It may be a read error: a sequence one base away is much more abundant. The rearrangement joins TRBV29-1 to TRBJ1-2; TRBD1 aligns across 7 bases. V shed 8 bases, J shed 3 bases, and the junction held 9 bases outside the gene matches. Germline CDR1 SQVTM, CDR2 ANQGSEA. This CDR3 is 13 amino acids long. The DNA of the CDR3 is TGCAGCTCGTCTAAGGGGGCAGACTATGGCTACACCTTC. Its translation: CSSSKGADYGYTF.

This clonotype came up a few times. V and J are TRBV3-1 and TRBJ1-6; D uncertain. Germline V gene data show CDR1 as LGHDT and CDR2 as YNNKEL (reference sequence). Trimming pared 4 bases from V and 11 bases from J, leaving 15 bases between. This CDR3 spans 14 amino acids. CDR3 in amino acids: CASSPSLLRAPLHF. The DNA for the CDR3 is TGTGCCAGCAGCCCTTCGCTCCTGAGGGCACCCCTCCACTTT.

The rearrangement joins TRBV15 to TRBJ2-2; perhaps TRBD1 as D (5 bases). V was trimmed by 0 bases and J by 7 bases, leaving 6 bases between them. The CDR3 contains 13 residues. Germline assignment: CDR1 LNHNV and CDR2 YYDKDF (reference sequence). The CDR3 DNA reads as TGTGCCACCAGCAGAGAAAGGGGCGGGGAGCTGTTTTTT. This sequence encodes CATSRERGGELFF.

In this sample, this clonotype turned up many times. V and J are TRBV6-2 or TRBV6-3 and TRBJ2-1, with TRBD2 identical over 9 bases. Germline V lookup: CDR1 MNHEY, CDR2 SVGEGT. CDR3 length equals 15 residues. V shed 6 bases and J 4 bases; nucleotides not matched to a gene: 7. CDR3 in amino acids: CASSLGLARYNEQFF. CDR3 nucleotide sequence: TGTGCCAGCAGCCTCGGACTAGCGCGATACAATGAGCAGTTCTTC.

The chain joins TRBV18 to TRBJ2-2, with 10 bases lining up with TRBD2. V dropped 4 bases and J dropped 7; count of bases not matched to a gene: 6. This CDR3 region has 15 residues. Germline lookup yields CDR1 KGHSH and CDR2 LQKENI. CDR3 in DNA: TGTGCCAGCTCACAGGCTAGCGGGAGAAGCGGGGAGCTGTTTTTT. Its protein product is CASSQASGRSGELFF. Based on the CDR3 plus reference TRBV18 and TRBJ2-2, the full variable domain is NAGVMQNPRHLVRRRGQEARLRCSPMKGHSHVYWYRQLPEEGLKFMVYLQKENIIDESGMPKERFSAEFPKEGPSILRIQQVVRGDSAAYFCASSQASGRSGELFFGEGSRLTVL.

The chain combines TRBV29-1 with TRBJ2-1; no firm D call. Per germline, CDR1 SQVTM and CDR2 ANQGSEA. Trimming took 4 bases from V and 9 from J, leaving 7 bases between them. The CDR3 has 10 amino acids. For the CDR3, the DNA is TGCAGCGTTGTAGCTCTTGAGCAGTTCTTC. Translating gives CSVVALEQFF.

In its sample, this clonotype was seen many times. The rearrangement uses TRBV10-3 and TRBJ2-7; tentative D call: TRBD1 (5 bases). Trimming left V 3 bases short and J 6 bases short, with 9 bases between. The CDR3 has 12 amino acids. Germline V gene lookup returns CDR1 ENHRY and CDR2 SYGVKD. The CDR3 loop reads CAISDSTGEQYF. CDR3 DNA: TGTGCCATCAGTGACAGCACAGGCGAGCAGTACTTC.

The chain couples TRBV11-3 to TRBJ2-4; D is undetermined. The J call is uncertain, as TRBJ2-7 better fits the DNA end. This CDR3 is built from 12 residues. Germline V gene lookup returns CDR1 SGHNT and CDR2 YENEEA. CDR3 DNA sequence: TGTGCCAGCAGCTTTAACAACTACGAGCAGTACTTC. This gives the protein CASSFNNYEQYF.

The chain uses TRBV2 and TRBJ2-1; 10 bases line up with TRBD2. Losses at the gene ends were 3 bases for V and 2 bases for J; bases not matched to a gene: 4. This CDR3 comprises 16 residues. CDR1 and CDR2 from the germline V gene are SNHLY and FYNNEI. The CDR3 DNA is TGTGCCAGCAGTGATTCTAGCGGGGGTCCCTACAATGAGCAGTTCTTC. This encodes CASSDSSGGPYNEQFF.

The gene calls are TRBV11-2 and TRBJ2-7; either TRBD1 or TRBD2 may supply D (5 bases each). The CDR3 consists of 18 residues. Germline V gene lookup returns CDR1 SGHAT and CDR2 FQNNGV. V dropped 4 bases and J dropped 1 base, with 23 bases sitting between them. The CDR3 region is CASSSLARLGPLSYEQYF. DNA for the CDR3: TGTGCCAGCAGCTCCCTTGCGAGGCTGGGACCCCTATCCTACGAGCAGTACTTC.

The rearrangement links TRBV4-2 to TRBJ2-7, with 11 bases lining up with TRBD1. V lost 1 base, J lost 6 bases, and 8 bases stayed unmatched. This CDR3 contains 16 residues. Germline CDR1 reads LGHNA; CDR2 reads YNFKEQ. The CDR3, as DNA: TGTGCCAGCAGCCAAGTCCTAGGACAGGGGGCGGGCGAGCAGTACTTC. Translated, it gives CASSQVLGQGAGEQYF.

A few counts support this clonotype. This rearrangement joins TRBV4-3 to TRBJ2-7, with TRBD1 identical over 7 bases. V dropped 1 base and J dropped 2; count of bases not matched to a gene: 2. Germline V CDR1 and CDR2: LGHNA, YSLEER. This CDR3 comprises 14 residues. For the CDR3, the DNA is TGCGCCAGCAGCCAAGCAGGGGGAACCTACGAGCAGTACTTC. It is translated as CASSQAGGTYEQYF.

J is TRBJ2-6 and V is TRBV5-1; D is possibly TRBD2 (6 bases). The CDR3 spans 15 residues. The germline CDR1 and CDR2 sequences are SGHRS and YFSETQ. V was clipped by 4 bases and J by 8 bases, with 16 bases between them. The CDR3 loop is CASSPSPAGTNVLTF. In DNA, the CDR3 is TGCGCCAGCAGCCCCAGTCCGGCGGGGACCAACGTCCTGACTTTC.